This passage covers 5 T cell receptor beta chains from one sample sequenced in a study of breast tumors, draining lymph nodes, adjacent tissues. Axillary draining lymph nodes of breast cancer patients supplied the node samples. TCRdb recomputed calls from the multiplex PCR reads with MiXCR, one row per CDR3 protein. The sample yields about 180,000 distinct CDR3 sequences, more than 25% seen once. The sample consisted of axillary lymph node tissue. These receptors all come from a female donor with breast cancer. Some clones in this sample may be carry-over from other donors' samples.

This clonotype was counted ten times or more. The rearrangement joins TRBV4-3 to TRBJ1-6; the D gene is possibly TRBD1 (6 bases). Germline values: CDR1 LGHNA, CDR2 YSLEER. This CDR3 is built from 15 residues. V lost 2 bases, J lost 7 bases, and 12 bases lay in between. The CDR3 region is CASSQLAGANSPLHF. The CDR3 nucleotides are TGCGCCAGCAGCCAATTGGCAGGGGCAAATTCACCCCTCCACTTT.

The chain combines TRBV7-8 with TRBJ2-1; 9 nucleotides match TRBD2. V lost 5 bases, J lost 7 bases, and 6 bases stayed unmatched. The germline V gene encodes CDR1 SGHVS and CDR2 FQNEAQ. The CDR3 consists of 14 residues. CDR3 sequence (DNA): TGTGCCAGCAGCATTCCGGGACTAGCTAATGAGCAGTTCTTC. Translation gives CASSIPGLANEQFF.

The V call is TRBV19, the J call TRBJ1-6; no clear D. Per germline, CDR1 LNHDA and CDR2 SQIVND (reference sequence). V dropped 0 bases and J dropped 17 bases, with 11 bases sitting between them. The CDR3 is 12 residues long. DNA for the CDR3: TGTGCCAGTAGTATAGACTGGACGCCGTTCCACTTT. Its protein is CASSIDWTPFHF.

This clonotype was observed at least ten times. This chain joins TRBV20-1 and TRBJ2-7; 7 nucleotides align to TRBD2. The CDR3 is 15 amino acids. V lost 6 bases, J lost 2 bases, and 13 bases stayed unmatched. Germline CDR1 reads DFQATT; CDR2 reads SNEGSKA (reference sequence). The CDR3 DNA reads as TGCAGTGCGAGCACGCTCAGCGGGATGACCTACGAGCAGTACTTC. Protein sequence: CSASTLSGMTYEQYF.

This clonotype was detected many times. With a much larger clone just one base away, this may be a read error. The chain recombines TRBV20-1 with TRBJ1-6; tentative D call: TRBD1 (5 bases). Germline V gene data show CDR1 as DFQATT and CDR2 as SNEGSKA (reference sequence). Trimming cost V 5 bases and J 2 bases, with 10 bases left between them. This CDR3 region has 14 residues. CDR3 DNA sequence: TGCAGTGCTCCAGGGCCCCCCTATAATTCACCCCTCCACTTT. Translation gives CSAPGPPYNSPLHF.